Detailed here is one T cell receptor beta chain. Its antigen remains unidentified. Germline CDR1 MGHDK, CDR2 SYGVNS. The CDR3 runs 15 residues. V lost 2 bases and J lost 1, with 8 bases in between. This entry is derived from a study of vaccination and CD4 T cells after COVID-19. Study at large: Investigators stimulated cells with overlapping spike peptides drawn from SARS-CoV-2, HCoV-NL63, HCoV-OC43 and HCoV-229E. Controls used CEFX viral epitopes (positive), HIV-1 Nef peptides (negative), or no peptide.

Cultured CD4+ T cells had their DNA profiled by the Oncomine TCR Beta short-read assay. TCRdb passed the PCR reads through MiXCR, listing each CDR3 protein once. The sample lists more than 13,000 distinct CDR3 sequences, roughly a fifth occurring once. Treatment specified: approximately 11-day PBMC culture with coronavirus spike peptide pools or control peptides (ViraFEST assay). Material: CD4+ T cells from blood, cultured in vitro, obtained before SARS-CoV-2 vaccination. This rearrangement joins TRBV25-1 to TRBJ2-2; D ambiguous. The TCR sequence derives from a human donor who received a COVID-19 vaccine. The CDR3 is CASSEISGNTGELFF. The CDR3 DNA is TGTGCCAGCAGTGAAATCTCGGGGAACACCGGGGAGCTGTTTTTT. Based on the CDR3 plus reference TRBV25-1 and TRBJ2-2, the full variable domain is EADIYQTPRYLVIGTGKKITLECSQTMGHDKMYWYQQDPGMELHLIHYSYGVNSTEKGDLSSESTVSRIRTEHFPLTLESARPSHTSQYLCASSEISGNTGELFFGEGSRLTVL.